Sequencing of this T cell receptor beta chain was carried out in a study of shared clonotypes between healthy human individuals. From germline, CDR1 is MDHEN and CDR2 SYDVKM. The CDR3 sequence is 13 residues long. Trimming took off 4 bases at V and 0 bases at J, with 3 bases between the two ends. The sample holds a few counts of this clone. The table came from immunoSEQ multiplex PCR; TCRdb's copy has only in-frame clones and leaves some out. Of over 2 million clones listed, 85% to 95% are singletons. This sequence joins TRBV28 and TRBJ1-4; D unclear. Input material: naive CD4+ T cells from PBMCs. Regarding subset: CD45RA+ positively selected. This receptor was taken from a man between 18 and 35 years old in good health. Some clones in this sample may be carry-over from other donors' samples. CDR3 DNA sequence: TGTGCCAGCAGTTGGGCAACTAATGAAAAACTGTTTTTT. Translated, it gives CASSWATNEKLFF.